The T cell receptor beta chain described here comes from a study of cytomegalovirus exposure and HLA in healthy donors (TCRdb year 2017). Looking at the study overall: In an earlier analysis of 587 of the donors, 276 Gb of sequence data and some 120 million unique TCR beta sequences from approximately 180 million T cells were reported. Donor age, sex, ethnicity and CMV serostatus were collected together with the repertoire data. Because of strong linkage in the cohort, a handful of DR-DQ haplotypes were treated as single units for association and clustering. In a later genetic analysis, genome-wide SNP genotypes for about 55% of the roughly 670 donors were used, and that subset was treated as a discovery cohort. Class I and class II HLA loci were covered by the typing at four-digit resolution. Typing coverage varied by locus: roughly 620-640 donors for A, B, C, DRB1 and DQB1; roughly 500 for DQA1; about 600 for DPA1; under 490 for DPB1. High-throughput TCR immunosequencing, statistical association of individual TCRs with disease status, and machine learning were combined to predict cytomegalovirus infection status. Every discovery cohort repertoire had been produced on one sequencing platform. The study aimed to test whether signatures of past pathogen exposure could be identified by cataloging public T cell receptors. The study profiled the T cell repertoires of fewer than 850 subjects by immunosequencing and related them to cytomegalovirus serostatus. Among the roughly 370 genotyped donors, approximately 76% belonged to the genetic ancestry cluster associated with self-reported Caucasian donors. A separate validation cohort of approximately 130 different subjects was used in addition to the 666-subject first cohort. A later analysis re-analyzed previously published TCR beta repertoires from about 730 donors and added high-resolution HLA genotyping to study TCR occurrence patterns. An early release that covered 640 HLA-typed donors contained approximately 300 gigabases of sequencing data and tens of millions of unique TCR sequences. An earlier analysis of 587 of the donors applied high-throughput TCR beta sequencing to assess whether each TCR beta V gene segment acted as functional or pseudogenic. In the later analysis, no new phenotypic data were used to find candidate immune exposures; instead, reliance was placed on TCR beta sequences and their occurrence across donors. Among roughly 370 genotyped donors of the cohort, an average of around 240,000 unique TCR beta nucleotide sequences were sequenced per donor, approximately 20% of them non-productive.

Worth noting for this clone: Its antigen remains unidentified. Within one base of it there is no much larger clone, and no base qualities were kept.

In total, over 600 healthy bone marrow donors made up the cohort. All cohort members were sampled while nominally healthy, although unrecorded immune exposures were likely present. The donor tested CMV seronegative, placing the donor among the 350 to 400 seronegative members of the cohort. Each donor provided a peripheral blood sample, and peripheral blood mononuclear cells were used for TCR beta sequencing. The Qiagen DNeasy Blood Extraction Kit was used to extract genomic DNA from the blood cell samples. The research as a whole found: According to the authors, the approach could potentially be generalized to other disease states and immunological phenotypes. Correlated functional status among segregating V segments might be attributable to linkage disequilibrium, but an unknown experimental factor could not be ruled out. Only TCR beta chains were sequenced in this cohort, and the absence of alpha or paired-chain data limited detectable features. According to a later genetic analysis, donors in an Asian-associated ancestry cluster had fewer N-insertions in productive TCRs than the approximately 650-donor mean. In a later analysis, most CMV-associated TCR beta chains were found to appear HLA-restricted, with HLA associations seemingly driven largely by CMV exposure. Because HLA typing was unavailable for some donors at each locus, only the typed subset was used in association tests. A later genetic analysis associated a missense DCLRE1C variant with V-gene and J-gene trimming of TCR beta chains, and an independent cohort replicated the association. Compared with equally common non-associated chains, HLA-associated TCR beta chains in a later analysis were more clonally expanded and had lower generation probabilities. Because counts were too low, about 15 rarely observed V segments, including chromosome 9 orphons, were left out of the earlier analysis of over 550 of the donors. In vitro tests confirmed that a few of the cytomegalovirus-associated TCR beta chains recognize cytomegalovirus antigens. A cluster of highly shared sequence variants was judged likely to be a technical artifact of the sequencing pipeline. In an earlier analysis of some 550 of the donors, most TCR beta V segments were observed in productive rearrangements about 90% or about 30% of the time, broadly matching IMGT annotations. Roughly uniform sequencing depth across donors was assumed in presence/absence analyses, although this assumption may not hold. Assigning TCR associations to individual alleles was difficult when HLA alleles, especially DR and DQ, strongly co-occurred. According to a later analysis, TCR association rates differed among HLA loci, with DRB1 alleles showing the most associated TCRs and HLA-C alleles showing the fewest. According to a later analysis, parvovirus B19, influenza, CMV and Epstein-Barr virus appeared linked to several top co-occurrence clusters. A further reported finding was that TCR beta sequences accurately predicted the HLA-A and HLA-B alleles for most subjects in the first cohort. Some IMGT-functional V segments, including TRBV6-2 and TRBV6-3, could not be told apart with the 87-base-pair reads, so those segments were excluded. While some public TCRs were present in many individuals, most TCR sequences turned up only very rarely across donors. Immune exposure information for the cohort was limited to CMV serostatus. The study gave a list of 150 to 200 TCR beta chains associated with cytomegalovirus. Cytomegalovirus status was reported to be diagnosed by the classifier with high specificity and sensitivity in both the original and validation cohorts. In a later analysis, around 17,000 TCR beta sequences were associated with specific HLA alleles at a false discovery rate of 0.05.

Spanning cysteine to phenylalanine, the CDR3 consists of 15 amino acids. Kept here is only the CDR3 DNA, which spans 45 bases and is read in frame from base 1. CDR1 and CDR2, per the germline V gene (reference sequence), are MNHEY and SMNVEV. V is trimmed back by 6 bases and J by 3 bases, and the junction contains 7 bases that no gene match accounts for. The library was built by means of the immunoSEQ multiplex PCR assay. The multiplex PCR relied on a mix of 60 forward primers for TCR Vbeta segments and 13 reverse primers for TCR Jbeta segments. A multiplex PCR assay on genomic DNA amplified the CDR3 region of rearranged TCR beta genes. The Illumina HiSeq System was used to sequence the amplified TCR beta libraries as 87-base-pair reads. The paper's processing steps were these. A later analysis counted some 80 million unique TCR beta chains across the 550 to 700 repertoires, and roughly 11 million of these chains were shared by at least two donors. To remove PCR and sequencing errors, raw reads were error-corrected and collapsed into unique sequences using a nearest-neighbor algorithm that merged closely related sequences. CDR3 sequences were aligned to IMGT reference sequences to assign V, D and J gene segments. For a sequence to be retained, a match of at least six nucleotides was required to both a V gene segment and a J gene segment. Rearrangements were called productive when the CDR3 lacked stop codons and stayed in frame with V and J; all others were non-productive. Following IMGT convention, CDR3 was defined as the stretch from the second conserved V-encoded cysteine up to the conserved J-encoded phenylalanine. The earlier analysis of about 500 of the donors excluded sequences that lacked an unambiguous match to a single V gene segment. In an earlier analysis of about 590 of the donors, a V segment was called functional when productive rearrangements were above 56.7%, and segregating when the standard deviation between donors exceeded 5%. A statistical classification framework was developed to diagnose cytomegalovirus status using the catalog of TCR beta chain sequences. In a later analysis, V and J genes were assigned by comparing TCR nucleotide sequences against IMGT/GENE-DB human TR gene sequences. The TCRdist pipeline was used in a later analysis to assign CDR3 sequences and most-parsimonious VDJ recombination scenarios. In a later analysis, each TCR beta chain was defined by its CDR3 amino acid sequence together with its V-gene family, and reads lacking a unique V-gene family were excluded. A later analysis removed 500 to 600 highly shared, low-generation-probability nucleotide sequences to deal with suspected cross-contamination and a sequencing artifact. For each public chain, a later analysis derived a clonal expansion index from normalized ranks of inferred template counts within each repertoire. In a later analysis, generation probabilities were computed using a VDJ recombination model fitted to out-of-frame rearrangements, and the results were checked against IGoR. In a later analysis, hypergeometric tests were used to score TCR-TCR, TCR-HLA and TCR-CMV co-occurrence, with a repertoire-size bias correction applied to TCR pairs. False discovery rates were estimated in a later analysis by permuting HLA or CMV assignments 20 times. In a later analysis, co-occurring TCRs were grouped using DBSCAN, with TCRdist sequence similarity added in when clustering inside HLA-allele-positive subsets. Repertoires with fewer than 30,000 or more than 120,000 public chains, plus five repertoires with anomalous nucleotide sharing, were excluded from co-occurrence clustering. As stored in TCRdb, this immuneACCESS dataset retains in-frame rearrangements with V and J assigned. A fraction of the clones does not appear; measured against another copy, unresolved V genes explain less than half of the discrepancy, and the remainder lacks a known reason. V and J calls and clone size come straight from that table; D and trimming were deduced from the DNA. In this sample the table shows 60,000 to 75,000 clones, around 85% of which occur a single time. Together, the top ten hold just under 3% of the sample.

This TCR derives from a woman aged 25-40 years in good health and CMV-seronegative. Sequenced material: PBMCs. The chain is made from TRBV27 and TRBJ2-3, and 9 junctional nucleotides match TRBD2. The CDR3 is CASRPRLAVTDTQYF. The DNA sequence reads TGTGCCAGCAGGCCCCGACTAGCGGTAACAGATACGCAGTATTTT.